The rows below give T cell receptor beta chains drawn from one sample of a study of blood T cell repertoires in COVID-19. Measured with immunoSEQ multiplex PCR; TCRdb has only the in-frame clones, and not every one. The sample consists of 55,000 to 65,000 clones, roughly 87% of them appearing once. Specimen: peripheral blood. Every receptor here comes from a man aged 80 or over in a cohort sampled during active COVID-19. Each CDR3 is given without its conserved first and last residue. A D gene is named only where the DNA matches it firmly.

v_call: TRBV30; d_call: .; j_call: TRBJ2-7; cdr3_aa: AWRAAGAYEQY
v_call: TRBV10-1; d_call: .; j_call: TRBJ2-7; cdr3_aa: ASSESDRGLIDEQY
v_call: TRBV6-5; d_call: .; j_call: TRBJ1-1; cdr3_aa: ASNWGGTEAF
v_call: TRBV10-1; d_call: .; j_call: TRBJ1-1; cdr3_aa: ASQRGVGTEAF
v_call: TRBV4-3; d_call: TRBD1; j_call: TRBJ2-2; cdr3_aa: ASSLTGVNTGELF
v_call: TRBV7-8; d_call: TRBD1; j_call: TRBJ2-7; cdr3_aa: ASSTSTGVGNEQY
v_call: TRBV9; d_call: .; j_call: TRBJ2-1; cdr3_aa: ASSVAPGPYNEQF
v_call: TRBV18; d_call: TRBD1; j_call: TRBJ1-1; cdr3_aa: ASSLRTGENTEAF
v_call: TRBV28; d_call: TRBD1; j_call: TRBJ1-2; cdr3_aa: ASRQGTVNYGYT
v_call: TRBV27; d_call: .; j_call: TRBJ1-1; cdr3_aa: ASSPGGASTAF
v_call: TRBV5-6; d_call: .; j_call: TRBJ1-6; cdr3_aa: ASRSSGFYNSPLH
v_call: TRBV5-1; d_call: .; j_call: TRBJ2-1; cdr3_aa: ASSLEQWNEQF
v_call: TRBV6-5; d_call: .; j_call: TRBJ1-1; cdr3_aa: ASSYLEGEAF
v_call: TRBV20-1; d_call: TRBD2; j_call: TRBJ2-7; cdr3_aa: SASTWTSGSYEQY
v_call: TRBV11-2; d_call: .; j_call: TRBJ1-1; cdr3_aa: ASSLDRDTEAF
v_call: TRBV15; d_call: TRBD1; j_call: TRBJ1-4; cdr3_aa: ATSRGQGSEKLF
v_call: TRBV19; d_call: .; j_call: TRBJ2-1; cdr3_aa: ASSMRSGGSSYNEQF
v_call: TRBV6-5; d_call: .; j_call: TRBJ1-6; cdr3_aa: ASVRSVSYNSPLH
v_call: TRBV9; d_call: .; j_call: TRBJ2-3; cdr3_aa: ASSVVGASTDTQY
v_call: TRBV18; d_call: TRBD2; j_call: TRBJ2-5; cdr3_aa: ASSPRTSGSSKETQY
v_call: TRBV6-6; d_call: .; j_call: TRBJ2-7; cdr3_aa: ASSYSTGRYEQY
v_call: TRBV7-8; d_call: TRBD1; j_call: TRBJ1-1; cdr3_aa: ASSLRDRNTEAF
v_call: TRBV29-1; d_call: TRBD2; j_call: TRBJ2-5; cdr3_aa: SVQGLAGGPYLETQY
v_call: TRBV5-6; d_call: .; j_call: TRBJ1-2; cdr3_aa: ASLLRGGYGYT
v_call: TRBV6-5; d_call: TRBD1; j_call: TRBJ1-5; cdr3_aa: ASSGQENQPQH
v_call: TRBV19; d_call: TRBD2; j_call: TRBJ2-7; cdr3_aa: ASRGLGLAGGPSYEQY
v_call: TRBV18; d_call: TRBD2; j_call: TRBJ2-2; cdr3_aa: ASSRGLAGATGELF
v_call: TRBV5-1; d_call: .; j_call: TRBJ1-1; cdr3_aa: ASSLEGGRNTEAF
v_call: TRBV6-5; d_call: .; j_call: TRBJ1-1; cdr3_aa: ASSYSVGNTEAF
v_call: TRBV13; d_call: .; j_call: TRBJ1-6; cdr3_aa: ASSEEQGRNNSPLH
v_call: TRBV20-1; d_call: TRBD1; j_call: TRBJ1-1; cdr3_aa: RADRATEAF
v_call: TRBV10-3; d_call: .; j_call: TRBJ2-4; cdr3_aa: AISETEAKNIQY
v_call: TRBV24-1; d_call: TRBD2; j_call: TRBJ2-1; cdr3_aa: ATSDNDGTSIDNEQF
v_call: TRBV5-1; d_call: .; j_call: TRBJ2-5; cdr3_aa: ASSVSGQETQY
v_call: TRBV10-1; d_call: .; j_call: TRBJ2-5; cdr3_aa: ASSVGGPQETQY
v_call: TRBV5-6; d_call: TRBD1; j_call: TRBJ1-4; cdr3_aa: ASSFHRGEKLF
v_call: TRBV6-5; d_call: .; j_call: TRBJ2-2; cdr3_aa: ASTPGGTGELF
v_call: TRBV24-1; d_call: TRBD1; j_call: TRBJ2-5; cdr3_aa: ATSDPGTGEETQY
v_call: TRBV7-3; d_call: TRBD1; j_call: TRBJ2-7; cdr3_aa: ASSLRDRGLRTTIYEQY
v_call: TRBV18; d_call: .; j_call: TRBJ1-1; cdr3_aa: ASSPAWQANTEAF
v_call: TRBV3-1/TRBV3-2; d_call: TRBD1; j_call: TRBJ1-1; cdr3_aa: ASSLVTQGEAF
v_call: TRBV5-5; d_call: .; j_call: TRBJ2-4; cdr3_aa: ASSGDPGTPIQY
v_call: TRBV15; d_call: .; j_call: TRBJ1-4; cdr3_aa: ATSRDSPRVGGVANEKLF